This TCR beta chain is from a study of chemoradiotherapy in HPV16-positive cancers. For the study at large: Functional T-cell assays on a couple of HPV16-positive patients' cells defined candidate HPV-specific clones and common TCR motifs.

Notes on the study in general: Non-HPV-specific T cells did not expand in tumors during treatment, whereas candidate HPV-specific clones and E7-related motifs did. For HPV16-positive patients, expanding HPV-responsive T cells associated with longer recurrence-free survival.

Sequenced by immunoSEQ multiplex PCR; TCRdb stores in-frame clones only, minus some. The sample includes around 40,000 clones, 75% to 85% of them seen just once. About this clone: Its antigen is not known.

Samples were taken several times over chemoradiotherapy. Trimming at V came to 4 bases and at J to 2 bases, leaving 14 bases not matched to a gene. CDR3 length: 18 residues. CDR1 MGHRA and CDR2 YSYEKL come from the germline V gene. The sequenced sample was blood, obtained from a patient who underwent chemoradiotherapy. The chain uses TRBV4-1 and TRBJ2-5; 9 bases are a match to TRBD1. The source of this sequence is a human donor with HPV-associated anogenital cancer. DNA of the CDR3: TGCGCCAGCAGCCGACAGGACGGAGGGACAGGGATGCAAGAGACCCAGTACTTC. This sequence encodes CASSRQDGGTGMQETQYF.